This entry concerns a single TCR beta chain. The method was immunoSEQ multiplex PCR; TCRdb's version includes in-frame clones alone and lacks a portion of them. The sample holds 60,000 to 65,000 clones, approximately 92% seen once. The data stem from a study of T cell changes during pregnancy in multiple sclerosis. The sequence came from a female donor with multiple sclerosis, enrolled in a pregnancy study. The sample here was peripheral blood, taken in the first trimester of pregnancy.

In DNA, the CDR3 is TGTGCCAGTAGTACAGGGCGCGGCCAGCCCCAGCATTTT. Its translation is CASSTGRGQPQHF. The V call is TRBV19, the J call TRBJ1-5, with a weak D call TRBD1 (5 bases). Trimming shortened V by 4 bases and J by 7 bases, and 11 bases separated the two germline ends. Germline CDR1 and CDR2: LNHDA and SQIVND (reference sequence). This CDR3 spans 13 amino acids.